These 5 T cell receptor beta chains originate from one sample sequenced in a study of T cells in Graves' hyperthyroidism and ophthalmopathy (dated by TCRdb to about 2019). Libraries came from multiplex PCR. The sequencing machine was an Illumina HiSeq 2000. The TCR beta CDR3 regions were amplified from the RNA transcripts. The TCR CDR3 was subjected to a first round of RT-PCR using the HTBI primer set and the Qiagen OneStep RT-PCR kit. TCRdb reprocessed the public reads (quality trimming at Q25 with fastp, clone calling with MiXCR) and kept in-frame beta chains. Entries are consolidated by CDR3 protein sequence, retaining the most common genes and DNA. This sample holds some 270,000 distinct CDR3 sequences; roughly 13% were observed only once. Of the sample, approximately 7.9% is held by the ten largest clones. The specimen was blood. The receptors were gathered from a woman aged 40-49 years with Graves' hyperthyroidism.

The chain has TRBV6-1 and TRBJ1-2, with D maybe TRBD1 (6 bases). CDR1 is MNHNS, CDR2 SASEGT, per germline. The CDR3 sequence is 14 residues long. Between the trimmed V and J ends, which lost 6 bases and 10 bases, there was a span of 21 bases. CDR3 DNA sequence: TGTGCCAGCAGAGACCCGGGGGCCAGAGGGGACTACACCTTC. Its protein product is CASRDPGARGDYTF.

This clonotype was recorded a few times. The rearrangement uses TRBV19 and TRBJ1-4; D call uncertain. The CDR3 has 14 residues. V gave up 5 bases and J gave up 4 bases, with 11 bases separating them. The germline CDR1 and CDR2 sequences are LNHDA and SQIVND (reference sequence). The CDR3 loop reads CASSLPGLNEKLFF. CDR3 DNA: TGTGCCAGTAGTTTACCAGGACTTAATGAAAAACTGTTTTTT.

This clonotype was recorded many times. The chain links TRBV9 to TRBJ1-4; no clear D gene. The V end lost 3 bases, the J end lost 3 bases, and 6 bases lay between the germline ends. The CDR3 runs 13 residues. Germline assignment: CDR1 SGDLS and CDR2 YYNGEE. The CDR3 nucleotides read TGTGCCAGCAGCGACGCCTCTAATGAAAAACTGTTTTTT. Amino acids: CASSDASNEKLFF.

Many counts were recorded for this clonotype. DNA of the CDR3: TGTGCCAGCAGCCGTTCCAGGGACAGGAACACAGATACGCAGTATTTT. As protein: CASSRSRDRNTDTQYF. This sequence joins TRBV3-1 and TRBJ2-3; TRBD1 agrees at 8 bases. Germline V gives CDR1 LGHDT, CDR2 YNNKEL (reference sequence). The trim removed 4 bases at V and 2 bases at J, leaving 8 bases unmatched. The CDR3 covers 16 residues.

This clonotype has a count of ten or more. The V gene is TRBV12-3 or TRBV12-4, the J gene TRBJ1-3; 9 bases are shared with TRBD1. V shed 4 bases, J shed 7 bases, and the junction held 2 bases outside the gene matches. The CDR3 runs 13 residues. The CDR3 sequence is CASSSGQGNTIYF. The CDR3 coding sequence is TGTGCCAGCAGTTCCGGACAGGGGAACACCATATATTTT.